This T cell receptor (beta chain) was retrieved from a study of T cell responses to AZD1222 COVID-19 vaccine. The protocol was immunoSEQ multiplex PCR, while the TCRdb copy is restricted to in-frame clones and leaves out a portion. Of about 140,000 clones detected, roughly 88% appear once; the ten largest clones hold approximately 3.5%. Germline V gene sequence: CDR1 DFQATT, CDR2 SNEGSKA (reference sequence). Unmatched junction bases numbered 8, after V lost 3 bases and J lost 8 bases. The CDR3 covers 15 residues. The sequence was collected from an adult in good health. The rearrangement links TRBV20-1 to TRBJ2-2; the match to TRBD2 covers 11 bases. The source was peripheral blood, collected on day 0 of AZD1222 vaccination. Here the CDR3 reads CSASALAGGLGELFF. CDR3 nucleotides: TGCAGTGCTAGTGCCCTAGCGGGAGGATTAGGGGAGCTGTTTTTT.